In this sample, the clone carrying this TCR beta chain turned up many times. Antigen specificity is unknown. The CDR3 length is 17 residues. J was trimmed by 0 bases and V by 2 bases; bases with no gene match: 2. Germline V gives CDR1 MNHEY, CDR2 SMNVEV (reference sequence). This entry comes from a study of blood T cells in healthy people across ages. Study-level findings and limits: From one million sequenced T cells, diversity estimates were lower bounds.

Then a second PCR, running about 7 to 11 cycles, was carried out with a sample-barcoded 5' primer and a J-beta primer mix. Every molecule of cDNA carried a tag from a template-switch adaptor with 12 random nucleotides. From the 5' RACE reads, TCRdb called clonotypes with MiXCR, one entry per CDR3 protein. The data contain 1.5 million to 2 million distinct CDR3 sequences, roughly two fifths of them seen just once; the ten biggest clones take up under 30%. Individuals who donated were healthy Caucasians from Russia aged about 6 to 90. Total RNA was isolated from each sample in quantities of at least 5.5 micrograms.

The genes are TRBV27 and TRBJ2-6, with 9 nucleotides matching TRBD1. This TCR was recovered from a human donor in good health. The sequenced sample consisted of blood. The CDR3, as DNA: TGTGCCAGCAGTTTAGGGACAGGGAGCTCTGGGGCCAACGTCCTGACTTTC. Translating it yields CASSLGTGSSGANVLTF. The full variable domain, with the rest looked up from reference TRBV27 and TRBJ2-6, is EAQVTQNPRYLITVTGKKLTVTCSQNMNHEYMSWYRQDPGLGLRQIYYSMNVEVTDKGDVPEGYKVSRKEKRNFPLILESPSPNQTSLYFCASSLGTGSSGANVLTFGAGSRLTVL.